The clone carrying this TCR beta chain was counted between two and nine times. Its antigen is not identified. This sample stems from a study of T cell repertoires in cytomegalovirus infection. Study in general: It was recently identified HLA-C-restricted and well-studied HLA-B-restricted CMV epitopes that the study used. Both CMV infection and a matching HLA type were indicated by public TCR beta signatures.

TCRdb analysed the reads with MiXCR anew, one entry per CDR3 protein. The sample carries around 200,000 distinct CDR3 sequences, less than 50% recorded once. Study-level results: Summed frequency of public TCR beta families distinguished CMV carriers with the relevant HLA. Across the ex vivo response, the dominant clonotypes were HLA-C-restricted CMV-specific TCR beta clonotypes.

CDR3 length: 17 residues. J was trimmed by 0 bases and V by 0 bases; bases with no gene match: 4. The germline V gene encodes CDR1 SGDLS and CDR2 YYNGEE. This sample comprised CD8+ T cells from cultured PBMCs, obtained from culture after CMV antigen stimulation. The chain has TRBV9 and TRBJ1-1; 11 positions agree with TRBD1. This TCR was recovered from a human donor in good health (CMV status not recorded). Some clones in this sample may be carry-over from other donors' samples. The chain's CDR3 is CASSVGTGGGVNTEAFF. CDR3 in DNA: TGTGCCAGCAGCGTAGGGACAGGGGGCGGAGTGAACACTGAAGCTTTCTTT.